Listed below are T cell receptor beta chains from one sample, sequenced in a study of blood T cell repertoires in COVID-19. Clones were read by immunoSEQ multiplex PCR, and TCRdb kept only the in-frame ones, dropping some. The sample lists about 91,000 clones, more than 75% occurring once. The sequencing input was peripheral blood. Every receptor here comes from a man aged 50 or older with active or convalescent COVID-19. Each CDR3 is given with its conserved first and last residue. The order of the fields is D gene, J gene, clone size, V gene, CDR3 length, CDR3 protein, CDR3 DNA. A D gene is named only where the DNA matches it firmly. Size values are once, few and many counts, or a class for expanded clones, and some rows have none.

>-|TRBJ2-5|-|TRBV19|11
CASSTQETQYF
TGTGCCAGTAGTACTCAAGAGACCCAGTACTTC
>-|TRBJ1-2|-|TRBV20-1|11
CSARPNNGYTF
TGCAGTGCTCGCCCCAACAATGGCTACACCTTC
>-|TRBJ2-5|-|TRBV4-2|14
CASSQGASEETQYF
TGTGCCAGCAGCCAAGGCGCTAGCGAAGAGACCCAGTACTTC
>-|TRBJ2-3|-|TRBV10-3|13
CAIRGRSTDTQYF
TGTGCCATCAGGGGGCGAAGCACAGATACGCAGTATTTT
>TRBD1|TRBJ1-2|many|TRBV7-9|15
CASSLAADRDYGYTF
TGTGCCAGCAGCTTAGCTGCCGACAGGGACTATGGCTACACCTTC
>TRBD2|TRBJ2-7|-|TRBV10-3|13
CAIGDGTTYEQYF
TGTGCCATCGGGGACGGGACTACCTACGAGCAGTACTTC
>TRBD1|TRBJ2-7|-|TRBV27|13
CASRSTGQGEQYF
TGTGCCAGCAGATCGACAGGGCAGGGGGAGCAGTACTTC
>-|TRBJ1-4|-|TRBV7-7|16
CASSLENRLTDEKLFF
TGTGCCAGCAGCTTGGAAAATCGACTGACCGACGAAAAACTGTTTTTT
>-|TRBJ1-2|-|TRBV6-6|13
CASSSGSQNGYTF
TGTGCCAGCAGTTCGGGGTCCCAAAACGGCTACACCTTC
>TRBD2|TRBJ2-1|few|TRBV7-9|16
CASSLWTSGGYNEQFF
TGTGCCAGCAGCTTGTGGACTAGCGGGGGGTACAATGAGCAGTTCTTC
>-|TRBJ1-1|-|TRBV7-2|13
CASRRGTNTEAFF
TGTGCCAGCAGAAGGGGAACGAACACTGAAGCTTTCTTT
>-|TRBJ1-1|few|TRBV6-5|13
CASSWSDSTEAFF
TGTGCCAGCAGTTGGAGCGATTCGACCGAAGCTTTCTTT
>TRBD2|TRBJ2-1|-|TRBV7-2|17
CASSLVLAGDGYNEQFF
TGTGCCAGCAGCTTAGTATTAGCGGGGGACGGCTACAATGAGCAGTTCTTC
>-|TRBJ2-5|-|TRBV24-1|12
CATSDPTGTQYF
TGTGCCACCAGTGATCCGACAGGGACCCAGTACTTC
>-|TRBJ1-1|-|TRBV2|12
CASTRGGTEAFF
TGTGCCAGTACAAGGGGTGGGACTGAAGCTTTCTTT
>TRBD1|TRBJ2-7|-|TRBV9|14
CASSALSQGTEQYF
TGTGCCAGCAGCGCCCTGTCACAGGGGACCGAGCAGTACTTC
>-|TRBJ2-1|-|TRBV7-2|13
CASSLDLFNEQFF
TGTGCCAGCAGCTTAGATCTCTTCAATGAGCAGTTCTTC
>-|TRBJ2-4|-|TRBV5-1|14
CASSESGSKNIQYF
TGCGCCAGCAGCGAAAGCGGGTCCAAAAACATTCAGTACTTC
>TRBD1|TRBJ1-4|few|TRBV2|15
CASRSGQGVNEKLFF
TGTGCCAGCAGAAGTGGACAGGGCGTTAATGAAAAACTGTTTTTT
>-|TRBJ2-5|-|TRBV5-4|16
CASSSWPRDYQETQYF
TGTGCCAGCAGCTCTTGGCCCAGGGATTACCAAGAGACCCAGTACTTC
>-|TRBJ2-3|-|TRBV4-3|15
CASSQDEHFTDTQYF
TGCGCCAGCAGCCAAGATGAACATTTCACAGATACGCAGTATTTT
>-|TRBJ1-5|-|TRBV6-2/TRBV6-3|13
CASSREENQPQHF
TGTGCCAGCAGTCGGGAAGAAAATCAGCCCCAGCATTTT
>-|TRBJ2-2|-|TRBV6-1|16
CASSEALTINTGELFF
TGTGCCAGCAGTGAAGCGCTCACAATTAACACCGGGGAGCTGTTTTTT
>TRBD1|TRBJ1-3|-|TRBV15|15
CATSTRDRAGNTIYF
TGTGCCACCAGCACCAGAGACAGGGCCGGAAACACCATATATTTT
>-|TRBJ1-5|-|TRBV5-1|13
CASSQTSDQPQHF
TGCGCCAGCAGCCAAACCTCGGATCAGCCCCAGCATTTT
>-|TRBJ2-4|-|TRBV19|14
CASSINGVGNIQYF
TGTGCCAGTAGTATCAATGGCGTCGGGAACATTCAGTACTTC
>TRBD2|TRBJ2-1|-|TRBV7-9|15
CASSPSGGDYNEQFF
TGTGCCAGCAGCCCTAGCGGGGGAGACTACAATGAGCAGTTCTTC
>TRBD1|TRBJ2-3|-|TRBV29-1|15
CSVDPPFDRGIGQYF
TGCAGCGTTGACCCTCCTTTCGACAGGGGGATAGGGCAGTATTTT
>TRBD1|TRBJ1-5|-|TRBV28|14
CASRTDRGPWPQHF
TGTGCCAGCAGGACGGACAGGGGCCCATGGCCCCAGCATTTT
>TRBD1|TRBJ1-1|-|TRBV7-2|13
CASSLTWDSEAFF
TGTGCCAGCAGCTTAACCTGGGACAGTGAAGCTTTCTTT
>TRBD2|TRBJ2-7|-|TRBV7-2|15
CASSPTSGGSYEQYF
TGTGCCAGCAGCCCTACTAGCGGGGGTTCCTACGAGCAGTACTTC
>TRBD1|TRBJ1-1|-|TRBV28|14
CASSAGQGDSEAFF
TGTGCCAGCAGTGCGGGACAGGGGGACTCTGAAGCTTTCTTT
>TRBD2|TRBJ2-3|-|TRBV19|16
CASTKTSGGSTDTQYF
TGTGCCAGTACTAAGACTAGCGGGGGGAGCACAGATACGCAGTATTTT
>-|TRBJ2-2|once|TRBV6-4|12
CASSPGTGELFF
TGTGCCAGCAGTCCGGGCACCGGGGAGCTGTTTTTT
>TRBD1|TRBJ2-5|-|TRBV7-2|15
CASSLANRGQETQYF
TGTGCCAGCAGCCTAGCTAACAGGGGGCAGGAGACCCAGTACTTC
>-|TRBJ1-2|-|TRBV10-2|13
CASSETENYGYTF
TGCGCCAGCAGTGAGACAGAAAACTATGGCTACACCTTC
>TRBD1|TRBJ1-5|-|TRBV12-3/TRBV12-4|13
CASSGQGGQPQHF
TGTGCCAGCAGTGGACAGGGCGGCCAGCCCCAGCATTTT
>-|TRBJ1-2|-|TRBV2|16
CASSAPHRTVQYGYTF
TGTGCCAGCAGTGCCCCTCACCGGACAGTACAATATGGCTACACCTTC